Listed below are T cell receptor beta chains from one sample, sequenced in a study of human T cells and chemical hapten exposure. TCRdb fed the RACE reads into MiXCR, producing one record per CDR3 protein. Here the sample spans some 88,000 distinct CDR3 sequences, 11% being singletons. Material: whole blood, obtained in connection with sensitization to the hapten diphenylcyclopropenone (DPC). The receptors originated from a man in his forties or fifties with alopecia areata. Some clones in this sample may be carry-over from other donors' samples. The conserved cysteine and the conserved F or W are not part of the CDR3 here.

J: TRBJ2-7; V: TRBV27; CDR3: ASSLRGDSYEQY
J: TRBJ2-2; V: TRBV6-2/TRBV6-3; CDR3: ASNVATGELF
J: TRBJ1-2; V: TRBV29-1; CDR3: SGDGTRGYT
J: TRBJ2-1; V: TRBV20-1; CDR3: SASDEQF
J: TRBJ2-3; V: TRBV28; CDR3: ASAVGGWWGQY
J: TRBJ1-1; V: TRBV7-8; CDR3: ASSPYGQVPMGNTEAF
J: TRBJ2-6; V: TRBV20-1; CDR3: SAGQGAISGANVLT
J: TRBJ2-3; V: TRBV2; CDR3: ASSPSSALRSDTQY
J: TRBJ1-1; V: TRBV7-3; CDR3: ASSTQANTEAF
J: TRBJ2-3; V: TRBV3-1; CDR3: ASSVDSRTDTQY
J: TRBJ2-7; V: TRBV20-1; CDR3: SAWNRDRLPYEQY
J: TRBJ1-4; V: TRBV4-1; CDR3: ASSGPGRTNEKLF
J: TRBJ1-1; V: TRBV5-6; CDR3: ASSLWNRKAEAF
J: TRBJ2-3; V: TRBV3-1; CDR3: ASSQMGLAVTDTQY
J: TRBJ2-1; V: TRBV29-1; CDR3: SVGDPGNEQF
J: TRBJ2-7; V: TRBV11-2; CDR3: ASSYNEGLGEQY
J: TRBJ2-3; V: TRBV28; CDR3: ASSPMGQGLSDTQY
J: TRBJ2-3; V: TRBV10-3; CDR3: AITGAHTDTQY
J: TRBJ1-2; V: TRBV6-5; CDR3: ASSTGSHGYT
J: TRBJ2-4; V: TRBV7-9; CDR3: ASSLVPSTGDIQY
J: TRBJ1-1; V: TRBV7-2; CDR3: ASSLAGGRGTEAF
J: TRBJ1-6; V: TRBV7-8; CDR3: ASSFGTGRNSPLH
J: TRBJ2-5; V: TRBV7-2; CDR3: ASSLEGFFQETQY
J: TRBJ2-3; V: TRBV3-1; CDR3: ASSRQGSRIADTQY
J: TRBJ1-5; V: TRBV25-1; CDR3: ASTRGNNQPQH
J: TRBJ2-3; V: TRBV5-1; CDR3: ASSLPLADRTDTQY
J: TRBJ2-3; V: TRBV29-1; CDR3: SVREGGPHTDTQY
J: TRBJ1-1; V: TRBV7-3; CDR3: ASSLGSLNTEAF
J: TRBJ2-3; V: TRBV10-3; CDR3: AISRQGTDTQY
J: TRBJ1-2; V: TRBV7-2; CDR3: ASSWDRVNYGYT
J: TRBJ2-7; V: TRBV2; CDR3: ASTKISSGRREQY
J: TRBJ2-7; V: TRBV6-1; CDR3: ASLQTPVYEQY
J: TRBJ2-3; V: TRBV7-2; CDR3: ASSPGFRTDTQY
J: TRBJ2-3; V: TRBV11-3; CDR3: ASSPLSGIPTDTQY
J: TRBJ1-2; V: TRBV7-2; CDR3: ASSLALQGAYGYT
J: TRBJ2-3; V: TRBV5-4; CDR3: ASSLKTSGTADTQY
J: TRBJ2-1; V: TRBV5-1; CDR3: ASSLGPQYEQF
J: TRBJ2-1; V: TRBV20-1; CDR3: SALGPGLADNEQF
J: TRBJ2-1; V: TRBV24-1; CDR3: ATSVTSGRRYEQF
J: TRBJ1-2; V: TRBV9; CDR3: ASSTQLGGYT
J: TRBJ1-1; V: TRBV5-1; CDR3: ASSLVTGGEAF